The rows below give T cell receptor beta chains drawn from one sample of a study of blood T cells in healthy people across ages. TCRdb redid the calling of the 5' RACE reads with MiXCR, one entry per CDR3 protein. The sample holds more than 750,000 distinct CDR3 sequences, almost 30% seen once. These data are also associated with another study on T cells of mothers and their children.

The sequenced sample consisted of blood. These receptors all stem from a woman in her 40s in good health. CDR3s include the opening cysteine and the closing phenylalanine or tryptophan. The D gene is left open where the match is weak. The listing skips clone size in some rows; elsewhere it reads once, few, many or a size class.

V gene: TRBV6-1
D gene: .
clone size: .
CDR3 length: 14
J gene: TRBJ1-6
CDR3 protein: CASTPWGPNSPFHF
CDR3 DNA: TGTGCCAGCACGCCCTGGGGCCCTAATTCACCCTTCCACTTT

V gene: TRBV5-1
D gene: .
clone size: .
CDR3 length: 11
J gene: TRBJ2-1
CDR3 protein: CASRGETKQFF
CDR3 DNA: TGTGCCAGCAGGGGGGAGACTAAGCAGTTCTTC

V gene: TRBV5-5
D gene: .
clone size: many
CDR3 length: 15
J gene: TRBJ1-2
CDR3 protein: CASSDGRGQSYGYTF
CDR3 DNA: TGTGCCAGCAGCGACGGTAGAGGACAGTCATATGGCTACACCTTC

V gene: TRBV10-3
D gene: TRBD1
clone size: .
CDR3 length: 13
J gene: TRBJ1-3
CDR3 protein: CATGQGPGNTIYF
CDR3 DNA: TGTGCCACCGGACAGGGGCCTGGAAACACCATATATTTT

V gene: TRBV7-7
D gene: TRBD1
clone size: .
CDR3 length: 16
J gene: TRBJ2-3
CDR3 protein: CASSKEQGASWDTQYF
CDR3 DNA: TGTGCTAGCAGCAAGGAACAGGGGGCGAGTTGGGATACGCAGTATTTT

V gene: TRBV20-1
D gene: .
clone size: .
CDR3 length: 14
J gene: TRBJ1-1
CDR3 protein: CSARIGHPDTEAFF
CDR3 DNA: TGCAGTGCGAGAATTGGACACCCGGACACTGAAGCTTTCTTT

V gene: TRBV5-1
D gene: TRBD1
clone size: many
CDR3 length: 18
J gene: TRBJ2-3
CDR3 protein: CASSRLPGQGGSTDTQYF
CDR3 DNA: TGCGCCAGCAGCCGATTACCGGGACAGGGCGGCAGCACAGATACGCAGTATTTT

V gene: TRBV5-1
D gene: TRBD1
clone size: .
CDR3 length: 14
J gene: TRBJ2-2
CDR3 protein: CASSTGQDTGELFF
CDR3 DNA: TGCGCCAGCAGCACCGGACAGGACACCGGGGAGCTGTTTTTT

V gene: TRBV29-1
D gene: .
clone size: few
CDR3 length: 14
J gene: TRBJ1-4
CDR3 protein: CSVELVGANEKLFF
CDR3 DNA: TGCAGCGTTGAGCTCGTAGGGGCTAATGAAAAACTGTTTTTT

V gene: TRBV20-1
D gene: .
clone size: many
CDR3 length: 13
J gene: TRBJ1-1
CDR3 protein: CSARTSRGTEAFF
CDR3 DNA: TGCAGTGCTAGAACGTCCAGGGGCACTGAAGCTTTCTTT

V gene: TRBV6-6
D gene: .
clone size: many
CDR3 length: 13
J gene: TRBJ2-4
CDR3 protein: CASRDGGAYIQYF
CDR3 DNA: TGTGCCAGCAGGGACGGGGGAGCATACATTCAGTACTTC

V gene: TRBV28
D gene: .
clone size: .
CDR3 length: 13
J gene: TRBJ1-2
CDR3 protein: CASRVQGYYGYTF
CDR3 DNA: TGTGCCAGCAGAGTTCAAGGCTACTATGGCTACACCTTC

V gene: TRBV24-1
D gene: .
clone size: .
CDR3 length: 13
J gene: TRBJ2-3
CDR3 protein: CAIGGTSTDTQYF
CDR3 DNA: TGTGCCATCGGCGGAACTAGCACAGATACGCAGTATTTT

V gene: TRBV6-5
D gene: .
clone size: .
CDR3 length: 15
J gene: TRBJ2-6
CDR3 protein: CASTLQGTGANVLTF
CDR3 DNA: TGTGCCAGCACCCTACAGGGAACTGGGGCCAACGTCCTGACTTTC

V gene: TRBV25-1
D gene: .
clone size: .
CDR3 length: 15
J gene: TRBJ2-7
CDR3 protein: CASSGANRGSYEQYF
CDR3 DNA: TGTGCCAGCAGTGGCGCTAACCGGGGTTCCTACGAGCAGTACTTC